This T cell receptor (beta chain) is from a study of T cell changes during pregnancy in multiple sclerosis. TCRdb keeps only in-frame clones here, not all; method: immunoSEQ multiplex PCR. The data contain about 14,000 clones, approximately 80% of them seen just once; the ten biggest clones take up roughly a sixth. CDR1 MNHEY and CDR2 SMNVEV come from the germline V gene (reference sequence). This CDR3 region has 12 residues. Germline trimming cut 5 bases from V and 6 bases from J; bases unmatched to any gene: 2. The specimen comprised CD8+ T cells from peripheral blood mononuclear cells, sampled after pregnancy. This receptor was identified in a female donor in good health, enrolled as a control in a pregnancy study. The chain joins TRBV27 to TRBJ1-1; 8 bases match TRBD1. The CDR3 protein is CASSDRGPEAFF. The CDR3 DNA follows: TGTGCCAGCAGTGACAGGGGACCTGAAGCTTTCTTT.